This T cell receptor beta chain was identified during a study of esophageal squamous cell carcinoma under preoperative chemotherapy. General study points: After treatment, tumor-infiltrating lymphocytes apparently came partly from blood T cells. Chemotherapy was followed by significantly higher TCR diversity in peripheral T cells only, not tumor-infiltrating lymphocytes. Clonal contraction, more than amplification, hit abundant clones after paclitaxel-nedaplatin.

MiXCR was run by TCRdb on the PCR reads, yielding one entry per CDR3 protein. The sample lists 15,000 to 20,000 distinct CDR3 sequences; approximately 48% were seen once. Germline lookup yields CDR1 SGDLS and CDR2 YYNGEE. This CDR3 has 15 residues. V dropped 2 bases and J dropped 2 bases, with 11 bases sitting between them. The time point is: before preoperative PTX-NDP chemotherapy. Before surgery, patients were given preoperative paclitaxel-nedaplatin chemotherapy. For this clonotype: Its matching antigen is unknown.

This sample was gathered from a patient given preoperative chemotherapy. This chain uses TRBV9 with TRBJ2-1, with TRBD1 as a possible D gene (5 bases). The clonotype was recovered from a human donor with esophageal squamous cell carcinoma. The donor label of this sample is uncertain. The CDR3 loop is CASSVFQGPYNEQFF. CDR3 nucleotide sequence: TGTGCCAGCAGCGTCTTCCAGGGCCCCTACAATGAGCAGTTCTTC.